This T cell receptor beta chain was captured by sequencing in a study of T cells after yellow fever vaccination. This clonotype has ten or more counts. Its antigen remains unidentified. The CDR3 spans 13 residues. The germline gives CDR1 SGHTA, CDR2 FQGNSA. V lost 5 bases and J 2 bases, leaving 9 bases between the germline ends. Template-switching 5'RACE yielded the TCR cDNA; a universal primer site and UMIs were added in the process. TCRdb called the 5' RACE reads again in MiXCR, with one record for every CDR3 protein. Seen here are 250,000 or so distinct CDR3 sequences, approximately 3.6% observed once, and the top ten hold about a fifth. Study-wide results and limits: Booster sampling recovered most clones from primary vaccination (96% CD4, roughly 90% CD8). Shared CD4/CD8 clonotypes were a small share, likely from convergent recombination.

This specimen was PBMCs, taken 15 days after the yellow fever booster vaccination. The chain recombines TRBV7-2 with TRBJ1-2; D remains unclear. This TCR came from a man younger than 30 who received the YFV17D yellow fever vaccine. The CDR3 region is CASSPDTNYGYTF. The CDR3 DNA reads as TGTGCCAGCAGCCCAGACACGAACTATGGCTACACCTTC. Full variable domain (remainder filled in from reference TRBV7-2 and TRBJ1-2): GAGVSQSPSNKVTEKGKDVELRCDPISGHTALYWYRQSLGQGLEFLIYFQGNSAPDKSGLPSDRFSAERTGGSVSTLTIQRTQQEDSAVYLCASSPDTNYGYTFGSGTRLTVV.